This T cell receptor beta chain is from a study of blood T cell repertoires in COVID-19. Study context: The United States, Italy and Spain supplied acute and convalescent COVID-19 samples. Sample material is recorded as cDNA or gDNA derived from T cells, B-cell-depleted T cells, or PBMCs.

Germline assignment: CDR1 LGHNA and CDR2 YNFKEQ. Trimming left V 0 bases short and J 7 bases short, with 15 bases between. The CDR3 is 16 residues long. Original data processing: Counts of nucleated cells, estimated from reference gene primer amplification, were obtained. Data came from immunoSEQ multiplex PCR; TCRdb stores just in-frame clones and leaves some out. For V, J and clone size, that table is used; D and trimming come from the DNA. In the table there are tens of thousands of clones, about 75% of which are singletons. Material for sequencing was peripheral blood. The receptor was isolated from a human donor in a cohort sampled during active COVID-19. The chain has TRBV4-2 and TRBJ1-4, with D unclear. The CDR3 region is CASSQDGEGSGEKLFF. The CDR3 coding sequence is TGTGCCAGCAGCCAAGACGGAGAGGGATCTGGTGAAAAACTGTTTTTT.